A selection of T cell receptor beta chains follows, all from one sample in a study of blood T cells in healthy people across ages. TCRdb reprocessed the 5' RACE reads via MiXCR and lists one record per CDR3 protein. The sample carries hundreds of thousands of distinct CDR3 sequences, nearly 60% recorded once. The sample consisted of blood. Receptor source: a man aged 30-40 years in good health. The CDR3 runs from the conserved cysteine through the conserved F or W. A D gene is named only where the DNA matches it firmly. Clone size is given for some rows only: seen once, a few or many times, or a class if the clone is expanded.

CASRGPGMNTEAFF	TGTGCCAGCAGGGGACCTGGGATGAACACTGAAGCTTTCTTT	TRBV6-1	TRBJ1-1	-	-
CASSLRSTEAFF	TGTGCCAGCAGCTTGAGGTCCACTGAAGCTTTCTTT	TRBV5-5	TRBJ1-1	-	few
CSARSGGARDSGYGYTF	TGCAGTGCTCGTTCGGGCGGGGCGCGGGATTCTGGCTATGGCTACACCTTC	TRBV20-1	TRBJ1-2	-	-
CASSLVKQGWGEQYF	TGTGCCAGCAGCTTAGTGAAACAGGGGTGGGGTGAGCAGTACTTC	TRBV7-2	TRBJ2-7	TRBD1	-
CASSQVLTQQRQGRGYTF	TGCGCCAGCAGCCAAGTTCTCACACAACAACGACAGGGGAGAGGCTACACCTTC	TRBV4-1	TRBJ1-2	TRBD1	-
CASSHLLGASISGRSQEQYF	TGTGCCAGCAGCCACCTTTTGGGGGCGAGCATAAGCGGGAGATCCCAGGAGCAGTACTTC	TRBV7-8	TRBJ2-7	TRBD2	-
CASSQGGADNEQFF	TGCGCCAGCAGCCAGGGGGGGGCGGATAATGAGCAGTTCTTC	TRBV4-3	TRBJ2-1	-	-
CASSLGQGGGQPQHF	TGTGCCAGCAGCTTAGGCCAAGGGGGTGGACAGCCCCAGCATTTT	TRBV12-3/TRBV12-4	TRBJ1-5	-	-
CAGRGSDRSYEQYF	TGTGCCGGCCGTGGGTCGGACAGGTCCTACGAGCAGTACTTC	TRBV7-2	TRBJ2-7	TRBD1	-
CSASAPGTPLGNEQFF	TGCAGTGCTAGCGCCCCCGGGACTCCCCTGGGAAATGAGCAGTTCTTC	TRBV20-1	TRBJ2-1	-	-
CASSSTGGVYEQYF	TGTGCCAGCAGCTCGACAGGGGGGGTGTACGAGCAGTACTTC	TRBV7-9	TRBJ2-7	TRBD1	-
CASRKSGETQYF	TGTGCCAGCAGAAAGAGTGGAGAGACCCAGTACTTC	TRBV6-2/TRBV6-3	TRBJ2-5	-	-
CASSSAIGGQQETQYF	TGTGCCAGCAGTTCCGCGATTGGGGGGCAGCAAGAGACCCAGTACTTC	TRBV12-3/TRBV12-4	TRBJ2-5	-	few
CASSAGQQQETQYF	TGTGCCAGCAGTGCGGGACAGCAACAAGAGACCCAGTACTTC	TRBV12-3/TRBV12-4	TRBJ2-5	-	-
CASSSDTRSYNEQFF	TGTGCCAGCAGTTCCGACACGCGCTCCTACAATGAGCAGTTCTTC	TRBV6-1	TRBJ2-1	-	-
CASSPRLVGNEQFF	TGTGCCAGCAGCCCGAGACTAGTAGGCAATGAGCAGTTCTTC	TRBV7-2	TRBJ2-1	-	-
CSARTSGAQETQYF	TGCAGCGCCCGGACTAGCGGAGCGCAAGAGACCCAGTACTTC	TRBV29-1	TRBJ2-5	TRBD2	few
CAIGERGGNEQFF	TGTGCCATCGGCGAGCGGGGGGGGAATGAGCAGTTCTTC	TRBV10-3	TRBJ2-1	TRBD2	-
CASSFLGPSYEQYF	TGTGCCAGCAGCTTTCTGGGACCCAGCTACGAGCAGTACTTC	TRBV7-2	TRBJ2-7	-	few
CASKTGNEQYF	TGTGCCAGCAAAACTGGGAATGAGCAGTACTTC	TRBV7-6	TRBJ2-5	-	-
CSARSDDAKSSYNEQFF	TGCAGTGCTAGAAGCGACGATGCGAAAAGCTCCTACAATGAGCAGTTCTTC	TRBV20-1	TRBJ2-1	-	few
CSAGAPQETQYF	TGCAGCGCCGGGGCCCCCCAAGAGACCCAGTACTTC	TRBV29-1	TRBJ2-5	-	-
CAWSVLLSPLHF	TGTGCCTGGAGTGTACTACTTTCACCCCTCCACTTT	TRBV30	TRBJ1-6	-	-